The sequence of this TCR beta chain was determined in a study of blood T cell repertoires in COVID-19. Study details: Some COVID-19 samples were acute and others convalescent; all came from the United States, Italy and Spain. PBMCs, B-cell-depleted T cells, or T cells were the source of the cDNA or gDNA that made up the material.

Original handling: Nucleated cell number was recorded as an estimate derived from reference gene primer amplification. Using immunoSEQ multiplex PCR, the repertoire was profiled, and TCRdb retains in-frame clones only, with some absent. D and trimming were read from the DNA, whereas the V and J calls and clone size are those reported in that table. The table has about 180,000 clones, roughly four fifths seen once. Seattle participants joined during active infection and were tracked over time. This TCR derives from a woman in her seventies with COVID-19, enrolled during active disease. Input material: peripheral blood.

The DNA for the CDR3 is TGTGCCAGCAGTTTATTGACTAGTGTGAGCACCGGGGAGCTGTTTTTT. This gives the protein CASSLLTSVSTGELFF. V gene TRBV28 combines with J gene TRBJ2-2; D is possibly TRBD2 (6 bases). The CDR3 extends over 16 amino acids. V lost 1 base and J lost 4, with 13 bases in between. Germline V gives CDR1 MDHEN, CDR2 SYDVKM. Combining the CDR3 with reference TRBV28 and TRBJ2-2 gives the whole variable domain DVKVTQSSRYLVKRTGEKVFLECVQDMDHENMFWYRQDPGLGLRLIYFSYDVKMKEKGDIPEGYSVSREKKERFSLILESASTNQTSMYLCASSLLTSVSTGELFFGEGSRLTVL.